The rows below give T cell receptor beta chains drawn from one sample of a study of T-cell reconstitution after alpha-beta-depleted transplantation in children. TCRdb re-called the PCR reads through MiXCR, storing one row per CDR3 protein. The table lists just under 350,000 distinct CDR3 sequences, around 16% of them singletons. The sequencing here drew on PBMCs, mostly from graft donor cells, taken 360 days after TCRalphabeta/CD19-depleted stem cell transplant. The receptors stem from a male patient between 2 and 9 years old who had a stem cell transplant for acute lymphoblastic leukemia, so the T cells may come from the graft donor. The conserved cysteine and the conserved F or W are not part of the CDR3 here. The D gene is left open where the match is weak. Rows may omit the clone size; those that give it use once, few, many or a size class.

v_gene	j_gene	abundance	d_gene	CDR3aa
TRBV6-5	TRBJ2-7	NA	NA	ASSLTVAQNEQY
TRBV9	TRBJ2-7	NA	NA	ANSVGVEIYEQY
TRBV5-6	TRBJ1-4	few	NA	ASSPGTQDEKLF
TRBV5-6	TRBJ1-2	few	NA	ASSFGDRHYGYT
TRBV28	TRBJ2-1	many	NA	ASSLYAGGFSYNEQF
TRBV7-3	TRBJ2-1	NA	TRBD1	ASSSHRGEQF
TRBV18	TRBJ2-2	few	NA	ASSPTSNTGELF
TRBV7-6	TRBJ2-7	NA	NA	ASSPFGLPYEQY
TRBV29-1	TRBJ2-2	many	NA	SVASRTTLRELF
TRBV4-3	TRBJ2-3	few	NA	ASSQAGTSTDTQY
TRBV5-1	TRBJ2-4	few	NA	ASSLSPGDIQY
TRBV28	TRBJ2-5	NA	TRBD2	ASRTGTRVLGTQY
TRBV6-2/TRBV6-3	TRBJ2-1	NA	TRBD2	ASSRTSGRIRGGNNEQF
TRBV10-3	TRBJ1-1	NA	NA	AISGTSQGAF
TRBV28	TRBJ2-2	NA	TRBD2	ASSPLLAGGPYTGELF
TRBV2	TRBJ2-7	few	NA	ASSDPPPGDTYEQY
TRBV7-9	TRBJ2-1	NA	NA	ASSSSLANEQF
TRBV5-1	TRBJ2-7	NA	TRBD1	ASSLPGQGASHSYEQY
TRBV12-3/TRBV12-4	TRBJ2-3	few	TRBD2	ASSTSGTSVLSTDTQY
TRBV7-9	TRBJ1-4	few	NA	AGSQAFATNEKLF
TRBV12-3/TRBV12-4	TRBJ2-1	many	TRBD2	ASRHSGTYGEQF
TRBV28	TRBJ1-5	few	NA	ASAGDSQPQH
TRBV4-1	TRBJ1-1	NA	NA	ASSQETAEAF
TRBV25-1	TRBJ1-1	few	NA	ASSESQGFTEAF
TRBV20-1	TRBJ2-5	NA	NA	SASLQEPQETQY
TRBV5-1	TRBJ2-1	NA	TRBD1	ASSLAWTGGPYNEQF
TRBV7-2	TRBJ2-5	many	NA	ASSPVETQY
TRBV10-3	TRBJ2-6	few	NA	AISEGAKSGANVLT
TRBV9	TRBJ2-3	once	NA	ASSVAPQRSTDTQY
TRBV7-6	TRBJ1-1	many	NA	ASSFSISQKLNTEAF
TRBV7-2	TRBJ1-2	NA	TRBD1	ASSQTGSKYGYT
TRBV24-1	TRBJ2-4	many	NA	ATSASRDWKNIQY
TRBV24-1	TRBJ2-5	many	NA	ATSGGLPGQIGETQY
TRBV12-5	TRBJ2-4	NA	NA	ASGQSSAGLGKNIQY
TRBV10-2	TRBJ2-2	NA	TRBD1	ATKGQGANTGELF
TRBV30	TRBJ1-1	few	NA	AWRWGGSTEAF